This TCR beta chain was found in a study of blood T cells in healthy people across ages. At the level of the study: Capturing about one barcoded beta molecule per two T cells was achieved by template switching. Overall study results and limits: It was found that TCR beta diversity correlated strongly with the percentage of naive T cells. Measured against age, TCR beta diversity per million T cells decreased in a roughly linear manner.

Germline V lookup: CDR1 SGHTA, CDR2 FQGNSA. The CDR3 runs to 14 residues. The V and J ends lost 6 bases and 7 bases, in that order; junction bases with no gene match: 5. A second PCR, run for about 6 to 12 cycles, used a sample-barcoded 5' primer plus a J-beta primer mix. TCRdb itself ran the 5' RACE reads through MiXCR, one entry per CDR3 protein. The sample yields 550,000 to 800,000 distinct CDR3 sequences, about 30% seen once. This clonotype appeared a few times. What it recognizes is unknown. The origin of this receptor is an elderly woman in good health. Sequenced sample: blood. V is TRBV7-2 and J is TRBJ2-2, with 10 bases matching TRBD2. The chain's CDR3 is CASSTAGGLGELFF. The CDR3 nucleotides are TGTGCCAGCAGTACAGCGGGGGGGCTCGGGGAGCTGTTTTTT.